This entry lists 21 T cell receptor beta chains sequenced from one sample in a study of identical twins. TCRdb redid the calling of the 5' RACE reads with MiXCR, one entry per CDR3 protein. This sample has just under 650,000 distinct CDR3 sequences, with roughly 7.2% found just once. The same specimen was also included in a second study, on yellow fever vaccine responses in identical twins.

Specimen: PBMCs. Source of these receptors: a woman younger than 35 in good health.

In this sample, this clonotype turned up a few times. V is TRBV7-9 and J is TRBJ1-2; D is undetermined. The ends were cut back, 5 bases at V and 1 base at J, with 14 bases in the middle. This CDR3 comprises 15 residues. CDR1 SEHNR and CDR2 FQNEAQ come from the germline V gene (reference sequence). In DNA form, the CDR3 reads TGTGCCAGCAGCATCATCCTGACGGATAACTATGGCTACACCTTC. Its translation is CASSIILTDNYGYTF.

This clonotype was counted at least ten times. The rearrangement joins TRBV4-2 to TRBJ2-1; 11 bases are a match to TRBD2. This CDR3 comprises 17 residues. With 0 bases clipped from V and 8 bases from J, the junction kept 9 bases outside the gene matches. From germline, CDR1 is LGHNA and CDR2 YNFKEQ. CDR3 in DNA: TGTGCCAGCAGCCAAGATCTGGCTCTAGCGGGAGGAGATGAGCAGTTCTTC. As protein: CASSQDLALAGGDEQFF.

The chain employs TRBV6-1 and TRBJ1-1; 7 nucleotides match TRBD1. CDR1 and CDR2 from the germline V gene are MNHNS and SASEGT. The CDR3 has 14 residues. With 6 bases clipped from V and 1 base from J, the junction kept 5 bases outside the gene matches. CDR3 DNA sequence: TGTGCCAGCAGGGGGGACAGATCGAACACTGAAGCTTTCTTT. Encoded protein: CASRGDRSNTEAFF.

This sequence joins TRBV7-9 and TRBJ2-3; D is possibly TRBD1 (6 bases). CDR1 and CDR2 from the germline V gene are SEHNR and FQNEAQ (reference sequence). V gave up 6 bases and J gave up 3 bases, with 19 bases separating them. The CDR3 contains 16 residues. The DNA of the CDR3 is TGTGCCAGCAGTTTTACGTCCAGGGGATGGACAGATACGCAGTATTTT. It codes for CASSFTSRGWTDTQYF. Combining the CDR3 with reference TRBV7-9 and TRBJ2-3 gives the whole variable domain DTGVSQNPRHKITKRGQNVTFRCDPISEHNRLYWYRQTLGQGPEFLTYFQNEAQLEKSRLLSDRFSAERPKGSFSTLEIQRTEQGDSAMYLCASSFTSRGWTDTQYFGPGTRLTVL.

The table lists this clonotype with many counts. The rearrangement uses TRBV5-6 and TRBJ2-7, with D maybe TRBD1 (5 bases). The CDR3 sequence is 17 residues long. V lost 1 base and J 2 bases, leaving 19 bases between the germline ends. Germline CDR1 reads SGHDT; CDR2 reads YYEEEE. Here the CDR3 reads CASSLKGPTGYTYEQYF. CDR3 DNA sequence: TGTGCCAGCAGCTTGAAGGGTCCCACAGGATACACCTACGAGCAGTACTTC. The variable domain in full, with the rest retrieved from reference TRBV5-6 and TRBJ2-7, is DAGVTQSPTHLIKTRGQQVTLRCSPKSGHDTVSWYQQALGQGPQFIFQYYEEEERQRGNFPDRFSGHQFPNYSSELNVNALLLGDSALYLCASSLKGPTGYTYEQYFGPGTRLTVT.

The chain links TRBV10-3 to TRBJ2-3, with D perhaps matching TRBD2 (5 bases). The CDR3 length is 16 residues. V was clipped by 0 bases and J by 5 bases, with 15 bases between them. Germline V gene lookup returns CDR1 ENHRY and CDR2 SYGVKD. The DNA of the CDR3 is TGTGCCATCAGTGAGTCTGGAGCGGCAGTCAGAGATACGCAGTATTTT. Its translation is CAISESGAAVRDTQYF.

The gene calls are TRBV29-1 and TRBJ2-5; TRBD1 is a possible D gene (5 bases). The length of the CDR3 is 13 residues. Germline lookup yields CDR1 SQVTM and CDR2 ANQGSEA. Trimming left V 0 bases short and J 5 bases short, with 10 bases between. CDR3 amino acids: CSVEEPRAETQYF. CDR3 DNA: TGCAGCGTTGAAGAACCCAGGGCGGAGACCCAGTACTTC.

This clonotype has a handful of counts. The chain couples TRBV20-1 to TRBJ2-7; TRBD1 might be the D (5 bases). Germline CDR1 and CDR2: DFQATT and SNEGSKA (reference sequence). The V end lost 1 base, the J end lost 2 bases, and 15 bases lay between the germline ends. The CDR3 is 15 residues long. CDR3 protein: CSARGDSLYPYEQYF. The CDR3 nucleotides are TGCAGTGCTAGAGGCGACAGTCTTTACCCCTACGAGCAGTACTTC.

The gene calls are TRBV20-1 and TRBJ1-2, with D uncertain. V lost 6 bases to trimming and J lost 5 bases, with 10 bases between them. Germline CDR1 and CDR2: DFQATT and SNEGSKA (reference sequence). CDR3 length: 11 amino acids. The CDR3 sequence: CSAKGVYGYTF. Written as DNA, the CDR3 is TGCAGTGCCAAGGGAGTATATGGCTACACCTTC.

This clonotype has only a few counts. The chain links TRBV28 to TRBJ1-1; D is possibly TRBD1 (5 bases). The germline gives CDR1 MDHEN, CDR2 SYDVKM. There are 12 residues in the CDR3. Trimming stripped 2 bases from V and 6 bases from J, with 7 bases between. The CDR3 coding sequence is TGTGCCAGCAGTTTACGACAGCCTGAAGCTTTCTTT. Translated, it gives CASSLRQPEAFF.

The sample holds many counts of this clonotype. The genes are TRBV5-6 and TRBJ1-1; D ambiguous. Germline values: CDR1 SGHDT, CDR2 YYEEEE. The CDR3 spans 13 residues. The V end was cut by 0 bases, the J end by 2 bases, with 5 bases between. DNA for the CDR3: TGTGCCAGCAGCTTGGGTTTTAACACTGAAGCTTTCTTT. It specifies CASSLGFNTEAFF.

The chain links TRBV27 to TRBJ2-2; D is unresolved. CDR1 MNHEY and CDR2 SMNVEV come from the germline V gene (reference sequence). The CDR3 is 16 amino acids. Trimming pared 1 base from V and 4 bases from J, leaving 13 bases between. CDR3 coding DNA: TGTGCCAGCAGTTTATTATCGGGCCTCGGCACCGGGGAGCTGTTTTTT. The encoded protein is CASSLLSGLGTGELFF.

The chain links TRBV29-1 to TRBJ2-5, with 9 bases lining up with TRBD1. The CDR3 is 15 residues long. CDR1 is SQVTM, CDR2 ANQGSEA, per germline. V lost 5 bases, J lost 4 bases, and 11 bases stayed unmatched. Here the CDR3 reads CSVTPGQGNSETQYF. The CDR3 DNA reads as TGCAGCGTTACCCCTGGACAGGGGAATTCAGAGACCCAGTACTTC. The variable domain in full, completed from reference TRBV29-1 and TRBJ2-5, reads SAVISQKPSRDICQRGTSLTIQCQVDSQVTMMFWYRQQPGQSLTLIATANQGSEATYESGFVIDKFPISRPNLTFSTLTVSNMSPEDSSIYLCSVTPGQGNSETQYFGPGTRLLVL.

This clonotype has a count of ten or more. The V and J genes are TRBV12-3 or TRBV12-4 and TRBJ1-5, with TRBD1 matching over 8 bases. The CDR3 loop spans 12 amino acids. After removal of 7 bases from V and 9 bases from J, the junction contained 5 bases not matched to a gene. The CDR3: CASTRGTGPQHF. The CDR3 DNA sequence: TGTGCCAGCACTCGGGGGACAGGGCCCCAGCATTTT.

The V gene is TRBV2, the J gene TRBJ2-4, with D hard to call. Between the trimmed V and J ends, which lost 2 bases and 9 bases, there was a span of 11 bases. From germline, CDR1 is SNHLY and CDR2 FYNNEI. CDR3 length equals 13 residues. As DNA, the CDR3 is TGTGCCAGCAGTGAACAACCCTCCAGCATTCAGTACTTC. Translation gives CASSEQPSSIQYF.

In its sample, this clonotype was seen many times. This chain joins TRBV5-1 and TRBJ2-1; TRBD2 agrees at 8 bases. The junction had 5 bases not matched to a gene; V was cut back by 1 base and J by 2 bases. Looked up from germline, CDR1 is SGHRS and CDR2 is YFSETQ. This CDR3 has 16 residues. CDR3 DNA: TGCGCCAGCAGCTTGTTGGCCGGGGGGGCCTACAATGAGCAGTTCTTC. As protein: CASSLLAGGAYNEQFF.

The table lists this clonotype with a few counts. This chain connects TRBV20-1 to TRBJ2-3, with no clear D. The CDR3 loop spans 14 amino acids. The V gene's germline CDR1 is DFQATT and CDR2 SNEGSKA (reference sequence). The V and J ends lost 3 bases and 0 bases respectively, with 10 bases between them. CDR3 region: CSASTHSSTDTQYF. In DNA, the CDR3 is TGCAGTGCTAGTACTCACTCTAGCACAGATACGCAGTATTTT.

This clonotype was observed a few times. V usage is TRBV24-1 and J usage is TRBJ1-1; D may be TRBD1 (5 bases). V shed 4 bases and J shed 6 bases, with 14 bases lying between them. Germline loops: CDR1 KGHDR, CDR2 SFDVKD. The CDR3 covers 14 residues. Here the CDR3 reads CATSENGRAAEAFF. The CDR3 nucleotides read TGTGCCACCAGTGAAAACGGCAGGGCCGCTGAAGCTTTCTTT.

This clonotype has more than one count but fewer than ten. The chain recombines TRBV5-1 with TRBJ2-6; no definite D call. Germline values: CDR1 SGHRS, CDR2 YFSETQ. The CDR3 is 15 amino acids. Trimming took 0 bases from V and 1 from J, leaving 5 bases between them. This CDR3 reads CASSLEWSGANVLTF. CDR3 in DNA: TGCGCCAGCAGCTTGGAGTGGTCTGGGGCCAACGTCCTGACTTTC. The whole variable domain, remainder taken from reference TRBV5-1 and TRBJ2-6, is KAGVTQTPRYLIKTRGQQVTLSCSPISGHRSVSWYQQTPGQGLQFLFEYFSETQRNKGNFPGRFSGRQFSNSRSEMNVSTLELGDSALYLCASSLEWSGANVLTFGAGSRLTVL.

This clonotype has more than one count but fewer than ten. CDR3 region: CSAFYGTVYGYTF. CDR3 in DNA: TGCAGTGCTTTCTACGGGACAGTATATGGCTACACCTTC. The genes are TRBV20-1 and TRBJ1-2; 7 bases align to TRBD1. This CDR3 is built from 13 residues. V dropped 5 bases and J dropped 5; count of bases not matched to a gene: 8. The germline CDR1 and CDR2 sequences are DFQATT and SNEGSKA (reference sequence).

For the CDR3, the DNA is TGTGCCAGCAGCTTAGCTCTGGGGGGGAGGTCGGAGACCCAGTACTTC. Protein product: CASSLALGGRSETQYF. The genes are TRBV7-2 and TRBJ2-5, with 7 bases identical to TRBD2. V was pared by 0 bases and J by 5 bases, with 9 bases of the junction left unmatched. The CDR3 has 16 residues. The germline gives CDR1 SGHTA, CDR2 FQGNSA. Full variable domain (remainder filled in from reference TRBV7-2 and TRBJ2-5): GAGVSQSPSNKVTEKGKDVELRCDPISGHTALYWYRQSLGQGLEFLIYFQGNSAPDKSGLPSDRFSAERTGGSVSTLTIQRTQQEDSAVYLCASSLALGGRSETQYFGPGTRLLVL.